The rows below give T cell receptor beta chains drawn from one sample of a study of T cell changes during pregnancy in multiple sclerosis. Clones were sequenced by immunoSEQ multiplex PCR, and TCRdb holds only the in-frame ones, with some missing. The table includes approximately 60,000 clones, about 90% detected once. Source: peripheral blood, taken in the second trimester of pregnancy. Receptor source: a female donor in good health, enrolled as a control in a pregnancy study. CDR3s include the opening cysteine and the closing phenylalanine or tryptophan. D genes are given only for firm matches. Size values are once, few and many counts, or a class for expanded clones, and some rows have none.

j_call d_call clone_size v_call cdr3_aa cdr3_nt
TRBJ2-7 TRBD2 . TRBV7-9 CASSLNSGGPSSYEQYF TGTGCCAGCAGCTTAAATAGCGGGGGGCCCAGCTCCTACGAGCAGTACTTC
TRBJ2-1 TRBD2 . TRBV7-9 CASSLLSERDNEQFF TGTGCCAGCAGCTTATTGTCCGAGCGGGATAATGAGCAGTTCTTC
TRBJ2-2 . . TRBV28 CASSTNGLANTGELFF TGTGCCAGCAGTACCAACGGACTGGCGAACACCGGGGAGCTGTTTTTT
TRBJ2-1 . . TRBV28 CAGAGSGAYNEQFF TGTGCCGGAGCCGGTAGCGGAGCATACAATGAGCAGTTCTTC
TRBJ2-3 TRBD1 once TRBV5-8 CASRDRTDTQYF TGTGCCAGCAGGGACAGGACAGATACGCAGTATTTT
TRBJ2-7 TRBD1 . TRBV6-5 CASSYTRGSSYEQYF TGTGCCAGCAGTTACACCAGGGGGAGCTCCTACGAGCAGTACTTC
TRBJ2-5 TRBD1 . TRBV2 CASGTGKETQYF TGTGCCAGCGGGACAGGGAAAGAGACCCAGTACTTC
TRBJ2-7 . . TRBV11-3 CASSLQGSYEQYF TGTGCCAGCAGCTTACAGGGGTCTTACGAGCAGTACTTC
TRBJ2-5 TRBD2 . TRBV5-1 CASTTRGMQETQYF TGCGCCAGCACGACGCGGGGGATGCAAGAGACCCAGTACTTC
TRBJ1-3 . . TRBV18 CASSPPGTRDTIYF TGTGCCAGCTCACCACCCGGGACAAGAGACACCATATATTTT
TRBJ2-7 TRBD1 . TRBV2 CASRRTGDLGEQYF TGTGCCAGCAGAAGGACAGGGGATCTAGGGGAGCAGTACTTC
TRBJ2-2 TRBD1 . TRBV2 CASSTGDTGELFF TGTGCCAGCAGTACAGGGGATACCGGGGAGCTGTTTTTT
TRBJ2-3 . . TRBV27 CASALHKQGWGTDTQYF TGTGCCAGCGCGCTCCACAAACAGGGATGGGGCACAGATACGCAGTATTTT
TRBJ2-1 TRBD2 . TRBV4-2 CASSTGTSGYYEQFF TGTGCCAGCAGCACCGGGACTAGCGGTTACTATGAGCAGTTCTTC
TRBJ1-5 . once TRBV5-1 CASSTGDGLEPQHF TGCGCCAGCAGCACGGGGGACGGCTTAGAGCCCCAGCATTTT
TRBJ2-7 . . TRBV28 CASSLPRGRGAF TGTGCCAGCAGCCTCCCCCGAGGCAGGGGAGCCTTC
TRBJ1-1 TRBD1 few TRBV14 CASRDRALTEAFF TGTGCCAGCAGGGACAGGGCTTTGACTGAAGCTTTCTTT
TRBJ1-1 . . TRBV5-4 CASSVDRNTEAFF TGTGCCAGCAGCGTTGACAGGAACACTGAAGCTTTCTTT
TRBJ2-7 TRBD2 . TRBV4-3 CASSHQLATSGTYEQYF TGCGCCAGCAGCCACCAACTTGCCACTAGCGGGACGTACGAGCAGTACTTC
TRBJ2-5 TRBD2 . TRBV5-1 CASSSRRTSSVGETQYF TGCGCCAGCAGCTCGCGAAGGACTAGCTCGGTGGGAGAGACCCAGTACTTC
TRBJ2-7 . . TRBV27 CASSHRPTDTYEQYF TGTGCCAGCAGTCATCGTCCGACAGATACTTACGAGCAGTACTTC
TRBJ2-5 . . TRBV5-6 CASSLIGRKYQETQYF TGTGCCAGCAGTCTTATAGGGAGAAAGTACCAAGAGACCCAGTACTTC
TRBJ2-7 . . TRBV4-2 CASSQDQSLRDSYEQYF TGTGCCAGCAGCCAAGATCAGTCCCTCAGGGACTCCTACGAGCAGTACTTC
TRBJ2-2 . . TRBV30 CAWRLGTGTGELFF TGTGCCTGGAGGTTGGGCACCGGCACCGGGGAGCTGTTTTTT
TRBJ2-5 TRBD2 . TRBV6-1 CATRSGGGPQETQYF TGTGCCACCCGTAGCGGGGGAGGACCTCAAGAGACCCAGTACTTC
TRBJ2-7 TRBD2 . TRBV9 CASSVGLAGYEQYF TGTGCCAGCAGCGTAGGACTAGCGGGATATGAGCAGTACTTC
TRBJ2-1 TRBD1 . TRBV9 CASSVRDRSYNEQFF TGTGCCAGCAGCGTCCGGGACAGGAGCTACAATGAGCAGTTCTTC
TRBJ2-1 TRBD1 once TRBV12-5 CASGRTGLKENEQFF TGTGCTAGTGGCCGGACAGGGCTAAAAGAAAATGAGCAGTTCTTC
TRBJ1-1 . few TRBV30 CAWVPGYTEAFF TGTGCCTGGGTCCCGGGTTACACTGAAGCTTTCTTT
TRBJ2-7 TRBD1 . TRBV7-2 CASSLASGTGKHEQYF TGTGCCAGCAGCTTAGCTTCCGGGACAGGGAAACACGAGCAGTACTTC
TRBJ2-7 TRBD2 . TRBV10-2 CASSVASGTYYEQYF TGCGCCAGCAGTGTGGCTAGCGGGACCTACTACGAGCAGTACTTC
TRBJ2-3 TRBD2 . TRBV19 CASSWTSGGAVGTDTQYF TGTGCCAGTAGCTGGACTAGCGGGGGGGCCGTAGGAACAGATACGCAGTATTTT
TRBJ1-2 . . TRBV27 CASARREDYGYTF TGTGCCAGCGCCCGCAGGGAAGACTATGGCTACACCTTC
TRBJ2-1 . once TRBV7-8 CASSLGQRNEQFF TGTGCCAGCAGCTTAGGTCAGCGGAATGAGCAGTTCTTC
TRBJ2-7 TRBD2 . TRBV9 CASSEGTSGYHEQYF TGTGCCAGCAGCGAAGGGACTAGCGGGTACCACGAGCAGTACTTC
TRBJ1-1 . . TRBV6-6 CASTQGENTEAFF TGTGCCAGCACCCAAGGGGAGAACACTGAAGCTTTCTTT
TRBJ2-7 TRBD1 . TRBV5-1 CASSQPRGQGWDEQYF TGCGCCAGCAGCCAGCCCCGGGGACAGGGCTGGGACGAGCAGTACTTC
TRBJ2-5 TRBD1 . TRBV5-4 CASSPPGGSLQETQYF TGTGCCAGCAGCCCCCCAGGGGGCTCGTTACAAGAGACCCAGTACTTC
TRBJ2-5 TRBD2 . TRBV5-1 CASSIGLAAAGFPEAQYF TGCGCCAGCAGCATAGGACTAGCGGCCGCCGGTTTTCCAGAGGCCCAGTACTTC
TRBJ2-5 . . TRBV30 CAWLGAQETQYF TGTGCCTGGCTGGGGGCCCAAGAGACCCAGTACTTC
TRBJ2-1 . . TRBV7-9 CASRVGRGQQFF TGTGCCAGCAGGGTCGGGCGGGGCCAGCAGTTCTTC